This TCR beta chain comes out of a study of blood T cell repertoires in COVID-19 (dated by TCRdb to 2020 to 2021). Background for the entire study: Samples from collaborators originated in the United States, Italy and Spain and spanned both the acute and convalescent phases of COVID-19. The material from the prospective study consisted of cDNA or gDNA derived from T cells, B-cell-depleted T cells, or PBMCs. The sample metadata nearly always contained a de-identified subject ID, COVID-19 status, age in years and sex. Deeply sampled blood TCRbeta repertoires from subjects exposed to, actively infected with, or recovered from COVID-19 were included in the dataset. The samples were drawn from the first 160 participants of the ongoing ImmuneRACE study and from over a thousand subjects provided by 6 global collaborators. Where HLA class I and class II types were available, the types were taken from metadata supplied by the sample provider, not from assay-based typing. A freely available public database, intended as a resource for researchers studying the immune response to SARS-CoV-2, is where the repertoires were released. Points the paper makes about the study in general: Clinical and demographic metadata were provided uncurated, with the amount varying by source and participant.

TCRbeta CDR3 regions were amplified from genomic DNA using the immunoSEQ Assay, a bias-controlled multiplex PCR. The paper's processing steps were these. Nucleated cell counts per sample were estimated from amplification of reference gene primers within the assay. To quantify the absolute abundance of each unique TCRbeta CDR3 rearrangement, sequence reads were collapsed and filtered. For each sample, productive Simpson clonality was calculated by taking the square root of Simpson's diversity index across productive rearrangements. The table was pulled from immuneACCESS by TCRdb, which kept in-frame rearrangements only. Such tables lose some clones; where checked, under half of the loss comes from unresolved V genes, and the rest has no known cause. The V and J calls and the clone size are those of that table, but D and trimming were determined from the DNA. The sample profile shows 60,000 or so clones; about 77% of them were found once. The ten largest account for roughly 27% of the sample.

Collaborating institutions collected whole blood in K2EDTA tubes following their own protocols. Collaborator samples were shipped for TCRbeta analysis as frozen whole blood, isolated PBMCs, or DNA extracted from either sample type. Points on this clone: There is no known antigen for this receptor. Within one base of it there is no much larger clone, and no base qualities were kept.

CDR1 SGHRS and CDR2 YFSETQ are derived from the germline V gene. From the cysteine through the phenylalanine, the CDR3 covers 15 amino acids. Only the CDR3 region is kept as DNA, spanning 45 bases read in frame from base 1. Trimming costs V 1 base and J 2 bases, and their ends lie 11 bases apart. The receptor was derived from a human donor in a cohort sampled during active COVID-19. The V and J genes are TRBV5-1 and TRBJ2-3, with the D gene call left open. Material for sequencing was peripheral blood. The CDR3 protein is CASSLTPGPTDTQYF. The sequenced DNA is TGCGCCAGCAGCTTGACCCCAGGCCCCACAGATACGCAGTATTTT.